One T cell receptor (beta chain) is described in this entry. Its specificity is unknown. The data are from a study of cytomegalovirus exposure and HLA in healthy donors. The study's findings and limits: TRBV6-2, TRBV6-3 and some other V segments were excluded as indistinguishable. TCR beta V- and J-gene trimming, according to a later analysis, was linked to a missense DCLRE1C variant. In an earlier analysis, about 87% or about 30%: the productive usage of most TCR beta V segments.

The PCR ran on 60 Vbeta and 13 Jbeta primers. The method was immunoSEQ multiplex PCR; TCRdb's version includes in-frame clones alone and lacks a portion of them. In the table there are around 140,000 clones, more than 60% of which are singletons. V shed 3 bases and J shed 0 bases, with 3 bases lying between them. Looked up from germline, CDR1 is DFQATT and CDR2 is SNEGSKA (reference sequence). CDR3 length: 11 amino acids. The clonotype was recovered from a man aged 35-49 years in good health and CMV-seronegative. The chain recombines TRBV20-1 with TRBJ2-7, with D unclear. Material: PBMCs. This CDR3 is CSARASYEQYF. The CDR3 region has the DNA TGCAGTGCTAGGGCCTCCTACGAGCAGTACTTC.